Below are 8 T cell receptor beta chains sequenced from a single sample in a study of radiotherapy plus CTLA-4 blockade in lung cancer. Assay used: immunoSEQ multiplex PCR; TCRdb lists only in-frame clones, some missing. The sample consists of about 60,000 clones, around 80% of them appearing once. The sequences come from peripheral blood, collected from a patient treated with radiotherapy plus ipilimumab. These receptor sequences come from a human donor with non-small cell lung cancer who had a partial response to radiotherapy plus ipilimumab.

The chain has TRBV5-1 and TRBJ1-1; the D gene is possibly TRBD1 (5 bases). V lost 4 bases to trimming and J lost 0 bases, with 10 bases between them. Germline-derived CDR1 and CDR2 are SGHRS and YFSETQ. The CDR3 extends over 14 amino acids. For the CDR3, the DNA is TGCGCCAGCAGCCCTTCGGACATGAACACTGAAGCTTTCTTT. Protein sequence: CASSPSDMNTEAFF. The variable domain in full, with the rest retrieved from reference TRBV5-1 and TRBJ1-1, is KAGVTQTPRYLIKTRGQQVTLSCSPISGHRSVSWYQQTPGQGLQFLFEYFSETQRNKGNFPGRFSGRQFSNSRSEMNVSTLELGDSALYLCASSPSDMNTEAFFGQGTRLTVV.

V usage is TRBV10-2 and J usage is TRBJ1-2; tentatively, D is TRBD1 (5 bases). The CDR3 is 16 residues long. The germline gives CDR1 WSHSY, CDR2 SAAADI. V was clipped by 2 bases and J by 7 bases, with 20 bases between them. CDR3: CASSETPGTGVLGYTF. The CDR3 DNA reads as TGCGCCAGCAGTGAGACCCCCGGGACTGGGGTTCTTGGCTACACCTTC.

This clone has a handful of counts. Other DNA variants within this sample encode the same CDR3. The genes are TRBV11-2 and TRBJ2-7, with D possibly matching TRBD1 (6 bases). Germline V gene sequence: CDR1 SGHAT, CDR2 FQNNGV. The CDR3 extends over 13 amino acids. V was clipped by 1 base and J by 3 bases, with 7 bases between them. CDR3 region: CASSLGQDYEQYF. DNA of the CDR3: TGTGCCAGCAGCTTAGGACAGGACTACGAGCAGTACTTC.

The chain is built from TRBV6-1 and TRBJ1-5; TRBD1 is a possible D gene (6 bases). Germline CDR1 MNHNS, CDR2 SASEGT. V was clipped by 6 bases and J by 3 bases, with 9 bases between them. CDR3 length: 13 residues. For the CDR3, the DNA is TGTGCCAGCAGCCGACAGGCCAATCAGCCCCAGCATTTT. This codes for CASSRQANQPQHF.

This clone appeared many times. The genes are TRBV18 and TRBJ2-2, with 9 bases identical to TRBD1. The germline V gene encodes CDR1 KGHSH and CDR2 LQKENI. CDR3 length: 18 amino acids. Germline trimming cut 2 bases from V and 0 bases from J; bases unmatched to any gene: 7. The CDR3 DNA follows: TGTGCCAGCTCACCAAGGGACAGGGTTGTGACGAACACCGGGGAGCTGTTTTTT. Protein: CASSPRDRVVTNTGELFF.

The sample holds a few counts of this clone. This chain joins TRBV6-5 and TRBJ2-7; 10 positions match TRBD1. There are 14 residues in the CDR3. V shed 4 bases, J shed 1 base, and the junction held 1 base outside the gene matches. CDR1 is MNHEY and CDR2 is SVGAGI in the germline V gene. For the CDR3, the DNA is TGTGCCAGCAGTTTGGGACAGGGGTCCTACGAGCAGTACTTC. This sequence encodes CASSLGQGSYEQYF.

This sequence joins TRBV2 and TRBJ2-7, with D possibly matching TRBD1 (5 bases). The CDR3 has 15 residues. CDR1 is SNHLY, CDR2 FYNNEI, per germline. V shed 0 bases and J shed 0 bases, with 9 bases lying between them. The CDR3 nucleotides are TGTGCCAGCAGTGAAGCCGCAGGGCTCTCCTACGAGCAGTACTTC. Encoded protein: CASSEAAGLSYEQYF.

The rearrangement joins TRBV2 to TRBJ2-3, with a tentative D call TRBD1 (5 bases). V was pared by 8 bases and J by 6 bases, with 12 bases between. The V gene's germline CDR1 is SNHLY and CDR2 FYNNEI. The CDR3 is 12 amino acids. This CDR3 is CASGAGPDTQYF. Here the CDR3 DNA reads TGTGCCAGCGGGGCAGGCCCCGATACGCAGTATTTT.